This entry lists 32 T cell receptor beta chains sequenced from one sample in a study of T-cell reconstitution after alpha-beta-depleted transplantation in children. Unique molecular identifiers were used to barcode this TCRbeta library. TCRdb re-called the PCR reads with MiXCR, one entry per CDR3 protein. In the table there are almost 500,000 distinct CDR3 sequences, roughly an eighth of which are singletons. This material consisted of PBMCs from the stem cell graft donor, taken from the stem cell graft. Every receptor here comes from a human donor who donated a stem cell graft to a child with combined immunodeficiency.

This clonotype was counted between two and nine times. V is TRBV12-3 or TRBV12-4 and J is TRBJ1-3, with D uncertain. The CDR3 contains 14 residues. Trimming left V 3 bases short and J 7 bases short, with 13 bases between. The chain's CDR3 is CASSFGPSWNTIYF. The CDR3 DNA is TGTGCCAGCAGTTTCGGTCCATCCTGGAACACCATATATTTT.

Of note for this clonotype: As the CDR3 is not closed by the conserved phenylalanine or tryptophan, this likely results from a read error. The chain recombines TRBV7-2 with TRBJ2-7; a weak D match, TRBD1 (6 bases). The CDR3 runs 13 residues. V was pared by 3 bases and J by 2 bases, with 8 bases between. CDR1 and CDR2 from the germline V gene are SGHTA and FQGNSA. CDR3 loop: CASSFRTAYEQYL. The CDR3 DNA is TGTGCCAGCAGCTTTAGGACAGCCTACGAGCAGTACTTG.

This clonotype was counted between two and nine times. The J gene is TRBJ1-1, the V gene TRBV29-1; no reliable D call. Germline values: CDR1 SQVTM, CDR2 ANQGSEA. Deletions cut 5 bases from V and 6 bases from J, with 4 bases between. CDR3 size: 9 residues. The CDR3 sequence is CSVPSEAFF. The CDR3, as DNA: TGCAGCGTTCCGTCTGAAGCTTTCTTT.

The gene calls are TRBV6-5 and TRBJ2-5; D might be TRBD1 (5 bases). Germline lookup yields CDR1 MNHEY and CDR2 SVGAGI. This CDR3 has 15 residues. Trimming pared 4 bases from V and 3 bases from J, leaving 15 bases between. CDR3 sequence (DNA): TGTGCCAGCAGTTGGCAGGGCCATCGGAAAGAGACCCAGTACTTC. Protein: CASSWQGHRKETQYF.

V and J are TRBV20-1 and TRBJ2-5; TRBD2 aligns across 9 bases. The CDR3 contains 14 residues. Germline CDR1 and CDR2: DFQATT and SNEGSKA (reference sequence). Trimming removed 3 bases from V and 5 bases from J; junction bases left unmatched: 7. The CDR3 DNA reads as TGCAGTGCTAGGAATAGCGGGGGCTATGAGACCCAGTACTTC. Encoded protein: CSARNSGGYETQYF.

In its sample, this clonotype was seen a few times. The chain combines TRBV29-1 with TRBJ2-1, with 9 nucleotides matching TRBD2. Germline lookup yields CDR1 SQVTM and CDR2 ANQGSEA. V gave up 8 bases and J gave up 5 bases; unmatched junction bases: 10. There are 14 residues in the CDR3. The CDR3 loop reads CSPPWSGGNNEQFF. As DNA, the CDR3 is TGCAGCCCCCCTTGGAGCGGGGGGAACAATGAGCAGTTCTTC.

This clonotype was seen more than once but under ten times. V gene TRBV7-2 combines with J gene TRBJ2-2; 13 positions agree with TRBD2. Trimming cost V 3 bases and J 6 bases; bases outside gene matches: 1. This CDR3 is built from 15 residues. Germline V CDR1 and CDR2: SGHTA, FQGNSA. CDR3 DNA: TGTGCCAGCAGCTTTACTAGCGGGGGGGCCGGGGAGCTGTTTTTT. This sequence encodes CASSFTSGGAGELFF. The full variable domain, in which reference TRBV7-2 and TRBJ2-2 provide the parts outside the CDR3, is GAGVSQSPSNKVTEKGKDVELRCDPISGHTALYWYRQSLGQGLEFLIYFQGNSAPDKSGLPSDRFSAERTGGSVSTLTIQRTQQEDSAVYLCASSFTSGGAGELFFGEGSRLTVL.

The chain links TRBV4-3 to TRBJ2-3; 9 bases align to TRBD2. The length of the CDR3 is 17 residues. The germline V gene has CDR1 LGHNA and CDR2 YSLEER. Unmatched junction bases numbered 10, after V lost 3 bases and J lost 3 bases. The DNA for the CDR3 is TGCGCCAGCAGCCAGATCATAGCGGGAGTATCAACAGATACGCAGTATTTT. Protein product: CASSQIIAGVSTDTQYF.

The chain links TRBV9 to TRBJ2-1, with 7 positions matching TRBD2. The ends lost 0 bases at V and 8 bases at J; junction bases unmatched: 8. The CDR3 totals 15 residues. Per germline, CDR1 SGDLS and CDR2 YYNGEE. The CDR3 here is CASSVVSSGWDEQFF. CDR3 in DNA: TGTGCCAGCAGCGTAGTATCTAGCGGATGGGATGAGCAGTTCTTC.

The chain joins TRBV10-3 to TRBJ2-3; maybe TRBD2 (6 bases). This CDR3 comprises 14 residues. Germline V lookup: CDR1 ENHRY, CDR2 SYGVKD. Trimming stripped 3 bases from V and 6 bases from J, with 13 bases between. This CDR3 reads CAISDRGKVDTQYF. The CDR3 nucleotides read TGTGCCATCAGTGACCGGGGGAAAGTGGATACGCAGTATTTT.

This clonotype was seen once. The chain is built from TRBV20-1 and TRBJ1-3; no reliable D call. V lost 8 bases and J 4 bases, leaving 15 bases between the germline ends. Germline CDR1 and CDR2: DFQATT and SNEGSKA (reference sequence). CDR3 size: 13 residues. In DNA form, the CDR3 reads TGCAGTCCAAGAGACACCCTCGGAAACACCATATATTTT. This encodes CSPRDTLGNTIYF.

The table lists this clonotype with a few counts. This chain connects TRBV29-1 to TRBJ1-1; weak D call: TRBD1 (5 bases). V lost 5 bases and J lost 3, with 16 bases in between. Germline V lookup: CDR1 SQVTM, CDR2 ANQGSEA. The CDR3 is 14 amino acids. In DNA form, the CDR3 reads TGCAGCGTTAGGCAGTGGGGGGAGGACACTGAAGCTTTCTTT. This codes for CSVRQWGEDTEAFF.

This chain connects TRBV6-1 to TRBJ2-2; 10 bases agree with TRBD1. Trimming at V came to 6 bases and at J to 7 bases, leaving 11 bases not matched to a gene. From germline, CDR1 is MNHNS and CDR2 SASEGT. The CDR3 contains 16 residues. The CDR3 nucleotides are TGTGCCAGCAGCAACATCCGGACAGGGGGAGTCGGGGAGCTGTTTTTT. Translating it yields CASSNIRTGGVGELFF.

At least ten counts were recorded for this clonotype. A junction boundary mismatches the germline segment, possibly from a read error. This rearrangement joins TRBV4-1 to TRBJ2-1; TRBD1 is a possible D gene (6 bases). CDR1 is MGHRA, CDR2 YSYEKL, per germline. This CDR3 has 11 amino acids. The CDR3 region has the DNA TGTGCCAGCAGCCAGGGGAATGAGCAGTTCTTC. It specifies CASSQGNEQFF.

The chain combines TRBV7-2 with TRBJ1-4, with a possible D match to TRBD1 (5 bases). Germline CDR1 SGHTA, CDR2 FQGNSA. Trimming cost V 5 bases and J 10 bases, with 17 bases left between them. The length of the CDR3 is 14 residues. The DNA of the CDR3 is TGTGCCAGCAGCGAATGGGGCGATCGCGGAAAACTGTTTTTT. Its protein is CASSEWGDRGKLFF.

The chain combines TRBV7-8 with TRBJ2-7; the D gene is possibly TRBD2 (7 bases). The CDR3 totals 19 residues. CDR1 is SGHVS, CDR2 FQNEAQ, per germline. V lost 1 base to trimming and J lost 0 bases, with 22 bases between them. CDR3 in amino acids: CASSLVWGRGSLSSYEQYF. CDR3 nucleotide sequence: TGTGCCAGCAGCTTAGTCTGGGGGAGGGGGAGTCTTAGCTCCTACGAGCAGTACTTC.

This clonotype was recorded a few times. The chain joins TRBV7-6 to TRBJ2-7; a weak D match, TRBD2 (6 bases). CDR1 is SGHVS and CDR2 is FNYEAQ in the germline V gene. The CDR3 totals 13 residues. V was clipped by 5 bases and J by 2 bases, with 10 bases between them. The DNA of the CDR3 is TGTGCCAGCAGCGAGGGACTTACCTACGAGCAGTACTTC. Protein product: CASSEGLTYEQYF.

The chain links TRBV12-3 or TRBV12-4 to TRBJ1-3, with a possible D match to TRBD1 (5 bases). CDR3 length: 15 residues. Trimming pared 6 bases from V and 0 bases from J, leaving 12 bases between. The CDR3 here is CASSRDFPSGNTIYF. CDR3 nucleotide sequence: TGTGCCAGCAGCCGGGACTTCCCCTCTGGAAACACCATATATTTT.

This clonotype appeared many times. J is TRBJ2-4 and V is TRBV5-1, with 7 bases lining up with TRBD1. The CDR3 extends over 15 amino acids. Per germline, CDR1 SGHRS and CDR2 YFSETQ. The ends lost 0 bases at V and 2 bases at J; junction bases unmatched: 2. CDR3 in DNA: TGCGCCAGCAGCTTGGCAGGGGGAACCAAAAACATTCAGTACTTC. It is translated as CASSLAGGTKNIQYF. Based on the CDR3 plus reference TRBV5-1 and TRBJ2-4, the full variable domain is KAGVTQTPRYLIKTRGQQVTLSCSPISGHRSVSWYQQTPGQGLQFLFEYFSETQRNKGNFPGRFSGRQFSNSRSEMNVSTLELGDSALYLCASSLAGGTKNIQYFGAGTRLSVL.

V gene TRBV7-2 combines with J gene TRBJ2-5; possibly TRBD2 for D (5 bases). Germline values: CDR1 SGHTA, CDR2 FQGNSA. V was clipped by 1 base and J by 5 bases, with 11 bases between them. The CDR3 is 14 amino acids. CDR3 amino acids: CASSLGSSLETQYF. CDR3 in DNA: TGTGCCAGCAGCTTAGGATCTAGCCTGGAGACCCAGTACTTC.

This clonotype was detected many times. The chain uses TRBV9 and TRBJ2-2; D remains unclear. This CDR3 contains 11 residues. Germline CDR1 is SGDLS and CDR2 is YYNGEE. V was trimmed by 0 bases and J by 6 bases, leaving 0 bases between them. The CDR3 sequence: CASSVAGELFF. CDR3 DNA sequence: TGTGCCAGCAGCGTAGCCGGGGAGCTGTTTTTT.

This clonotype has ten or more counts. J is TRBJ2-6 and V is TRBV4-3; D tentatively reads TRBD1 or TRBD2 (6 bases each). This CDR3 region has 16 residues. Germline CDR1 LGHNA, CDR2 YSLEER. V lost 0 bases to trimming and J lost 2 bases, with 8 bases between them. The CDR3 here is CASSQEEGAGANVLTF. DNA of the CDR3: TGCGCCAGCAGCCAAGAGGAGGGGGCTGGGGCCAACGTCCTGACTTTC.

This clonotype was detected many times. V and J are TRBV7-2 and TRBJ2-5; D remains unclear. The length of the CDR3 is 14 residues. V shed 5 bases and J shed 2 bases, with 12 bases lying between them. The germline V gene has CDR1 SGHTA and CDR2 FQGNSA. Written as DNA, the CDR3 is TGTGCCAGCAGCATTACAAGGATTCAAGAGACCCAGTACTTC. It translates to CASSITRIQETQYF.

This chain uses TRBV7-3 with TRBJ2-3; tentatively, D is TRBD1 (6 bases). Trimming stripped 5 bases from V and 5 bases from J, with 11 bases between. Germline loops: CDR1 SGHTA, CDR2 FQGTGA. CDR3 length: 13 amino acids. The CDR3 reads CASSQGGIDTQYF. The CDR3 DNA reads as TGTGCCAGCAGCCAAGGGGGTATAGATACGCAGTATTTT. The full variable domain, with the rest looked up from reference TRBV7-3 and TRBJ2-3, is GAGVSQTPSNKVTEKGKYVELRCDPISGHTALYWYRQSLGQGPEFLIYFQGTGAADDSGLPNDRFFAVRPEGSVSTLKIQRTERGDSAVYLCASSQGGIDTQYFGPGTRLTVL.

This clonotype was seen repeatedly, ten times or more. The chain uses TRBV7-9 and TRBJ2-3; TRBD2 aligns across 7 bases. The CDR3 has 15 residues. Looked up from germline, CDR1 is SEHNR and CDR2 is FQNEAQ (reference sequence). With 7 bases clipped from V and 3 bases from J, the junction kept 10 bases outside the gene matches. CDR3 bases: TGTGCCAGCAAAATCAAAGGCGGGAGAACAGATACGCAGTATTTT. Residues: CASKIKGGRTDTQYF. The full variable domain, with the rest looked up from reference TRBV7-9 and TRBJ2-3, is DTGVSQNPRHKITKRGQNVTFRCDPISEHNRLYWYRQTLGQGPEFLTYFQNEAQLEKSRLLSDRFSAERPKGSFSTLEIQRTEQGDSAMYLCASKIKGGRTDTQYFGPGTRLTVL.

In its sample, this clonotype was seen a few times. V and J are TRBV20-1 and TRBJ2-1; a weak D match, TRBD2 (7 bases). Trimming cost V 6 bases and J 8 bases, with 20 bases left between them. This CDR3 has 14 amino acids. CDR1 and CDR2 (germline): DFQATT, SNEGSKA (reference sequence). CDR3 protein: CSAPGGRGFDEQFF. In nucleotides, the CDR3 is TGCAGTGCCCCGGGGGGCCGGGGTTTCGATGAGCAGTTCTTC.

The rearrangement links TRBV20-1 to TRBJ2-6; 12 bases agree with TRBD1. CDR1 and CDR2 from the germline V gene are DFQATT and SNEGSKA (reference sequence). Trimming took 0 bases from V and 0 from J; bases not matched to a gene: 6. The CDR3 runs to 19 residues. This chain's CDR3 is CSARDPWDRGHSGANVLTF. As DNA, the CDR3 is TGCAGTGCTAGAGATCCGTGGGACAGGGGGCACTCTGGGGCCAACGTCCTGACTTTC.

A few counts support this clonotype. The chain is built from TRBV19 and TRBJ1-2; TRBD1 agrees at 8 bases. V was clipped by 6 bases and J by 4 bases; unmatched bases: 4. Germline values: CDR1 LNHDA, CDR2 SQIVND (reference sequence). The CDR3 extends over 13 amino acids. The CDR3 reads CASRGQGLYGYTF. The CDR3 bases are TGTGCCAGTAGAGGACAGGGACTCTATGGCTACACCTTC.

The rearrangement uses TRBV10-3 and TRBJ1-6, with D possibly TRBD1 on 6 matching bases. Germline CDR1 reads ENHRY; CDR2 reads SYGVKD. The CDR3 runs 14 residues. The V end lost 3 bases, the J end lost 10 bases, and 13 bases lay between the germline ends. The CDR3 protein is CAISEGGGESPLHF. CDR3 sequence (DNA): TGTGCCATCAGTGAAGGTGGGGGCGAGTCACCCCTCCACTTT.

This chain connects TRBV4-3 to TRBJ2-3; 7 bases match TRBD1. V trimming: 0 bases; J trimming: 3 bases; junction bases outside the gene matches: 6. CDR1 is LGHNA and CDR2 is YSLEER in the germline V gene. The CDR3 is 16 residues long. CDR3 sequence (DNA): TGCGCCAGCAGCCAAGATTGGGGGACAGTTACAGATACGCAGTATTTT. This encodes CASSQDWGTVTDTQYF.

The rearrangement links TRBV20-1 to TRBJ2-7, with 14 bases lining up with TRBD2. Per germline, CDR1 DFQATT and CDR2 SNEGSKA (reference sequence). The CDR3 has 17 residues. Unmatched junction bases numbered 10, after V lost 4 bases and J lost 2 bases. CDR3 in amino acids: CSANHGLAGGPPYEQYF. The CDR3 DNA reads TGCAGTGCTAACCACGGACTAGCGGGGGGTCCACCCTACGAGCAGTACTTC.

This clonotype was recorded at least ten times. The chain has TRBV24-1 and TRBJ2-1; TRBD2 is a possible D gene (7 bases). Germline V gives CDR1 KGHDR, CDR2 SFDVKD. Deletions cut 6 bases from V and 9 bases from J, with 17 bases between. The CDR3 sequence is 14 residues long. Here the CDR3 reads CATSQAGALGEQFF. The CDR3 DNA sequence: TGTGCCACCAGTCAGGCGGGGGCTTTGGGTGAGCAGTTCTTC.